The present T cell receptor beta chain was sequenced within a study of T cells in Graves' hyperthyroidism and ophthalmopathy. Whole-study findings and limits: The model foresaw ophthalmopathy a median roughly 6.6 months prior to onset. Also found in blood were most expanded thyroid clonotypes above 0.001.

This clonotype was seen many times. The antigen remains unidentified. Disease lasting under 3 months, a NOSPECS grade of at least 4, and a Clinical Activity Score of at least 3 were features of the ophthalmopathy patients. Trimming stripped 9 bases from V and 4 bases from J, with 13 bases between. The CDR3 consists of 12 residues. The germline V gene encodes CDR1 MDHEN and CDR2 SYDVKM. Authors of the study amplified TCR beta CDR3 regions from RNA transcripts. The HTBI primer set served for first-round RT-PCR of the TCR CDR3. Each CDR3 protein is one row after TCRdb ran MiXCR on the multiplex PCR reads. The sample records 350,000 or so distinct CDR3 sequences, around 18% being singletons.

Specimen: blood. This chain links TRBV28 with TRBJ2-7; TRBD2 is a possible D gene (5 bases). This receptor was obtained from a woman between 35 and 50 years old with Graves' ophthalmopathy. The DNA of the CDR3 is TGTGCCAGTCTTAGCGCGCTTTACGAGCAGTACTTC. Translation: CASLSALYEQYF. Using reference TRBV28 and TRBJ2-7 for the parts outside the CDR3, the full variable domain is DVKVTQSSRYLVKRTGEKVFLECVQDMDHENMFWYRQDPGLGLRLIYFSYDVKMKEKGDIPEGYSVSREKKERFSLILESASTNQTSMYLCASLSALYEQYFGPGTRLTVT.